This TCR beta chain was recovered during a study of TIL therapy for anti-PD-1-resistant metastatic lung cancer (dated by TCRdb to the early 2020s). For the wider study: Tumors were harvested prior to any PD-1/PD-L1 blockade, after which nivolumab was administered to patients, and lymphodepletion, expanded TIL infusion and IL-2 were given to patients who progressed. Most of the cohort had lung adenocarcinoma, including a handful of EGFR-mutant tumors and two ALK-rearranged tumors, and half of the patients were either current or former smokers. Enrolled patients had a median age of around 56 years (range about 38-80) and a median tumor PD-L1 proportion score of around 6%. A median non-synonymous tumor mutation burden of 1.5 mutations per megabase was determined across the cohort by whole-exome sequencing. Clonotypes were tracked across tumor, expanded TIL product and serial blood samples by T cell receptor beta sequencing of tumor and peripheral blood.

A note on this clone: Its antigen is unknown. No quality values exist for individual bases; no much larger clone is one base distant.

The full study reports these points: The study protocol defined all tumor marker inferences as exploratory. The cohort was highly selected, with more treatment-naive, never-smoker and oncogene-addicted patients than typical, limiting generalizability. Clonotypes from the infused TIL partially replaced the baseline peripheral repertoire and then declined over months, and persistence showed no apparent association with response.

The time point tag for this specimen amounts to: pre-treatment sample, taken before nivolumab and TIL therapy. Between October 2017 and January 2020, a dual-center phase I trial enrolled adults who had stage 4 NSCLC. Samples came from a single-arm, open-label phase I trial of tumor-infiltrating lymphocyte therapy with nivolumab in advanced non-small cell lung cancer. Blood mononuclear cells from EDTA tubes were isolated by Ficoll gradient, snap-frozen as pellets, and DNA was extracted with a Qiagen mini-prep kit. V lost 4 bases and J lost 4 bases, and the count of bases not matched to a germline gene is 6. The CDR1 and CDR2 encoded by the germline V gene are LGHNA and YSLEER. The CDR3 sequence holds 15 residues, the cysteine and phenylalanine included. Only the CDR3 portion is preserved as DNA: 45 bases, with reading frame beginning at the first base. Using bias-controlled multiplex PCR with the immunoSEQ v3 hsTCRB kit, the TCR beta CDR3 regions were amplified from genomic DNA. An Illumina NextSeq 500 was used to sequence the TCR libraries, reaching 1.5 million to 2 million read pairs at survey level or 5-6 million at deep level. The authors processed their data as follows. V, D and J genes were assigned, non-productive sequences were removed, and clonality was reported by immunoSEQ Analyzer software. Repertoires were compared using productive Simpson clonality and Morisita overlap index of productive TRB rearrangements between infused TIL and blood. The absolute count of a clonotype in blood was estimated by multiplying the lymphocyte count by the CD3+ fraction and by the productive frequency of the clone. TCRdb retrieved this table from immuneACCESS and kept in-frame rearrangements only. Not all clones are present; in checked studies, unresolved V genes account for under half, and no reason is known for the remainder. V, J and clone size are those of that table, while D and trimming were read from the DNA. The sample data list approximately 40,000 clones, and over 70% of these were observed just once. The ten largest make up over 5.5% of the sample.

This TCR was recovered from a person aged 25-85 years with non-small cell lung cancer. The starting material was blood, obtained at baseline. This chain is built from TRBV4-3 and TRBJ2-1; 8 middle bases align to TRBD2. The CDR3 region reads CASSPRLALYNEQFF. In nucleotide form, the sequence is TGCGCCAGCAGCCCCCGACTAGCGTTATACAATGAGCAGTTCTTC.